The 13 T cell receptor beta chains below all came from one sample that was sequenced in a study of blood T cell repertoires in COVID-19. Using immunoSEQ multiplex PCR, the repertoire was profiled, and TCRdb retains in-frame clones only, with some absent. The repertoire holds 350,000 to 400,000 clones, with approximately 86% as singletons. The source material was peripheral blood. These receptors were obtained from a woman between 55 and 75 years old with COVID-19, enrolled during active disease.

This clone came up once. V is TRBV5-1 and J is TRBJ2-7; the match to TRBD1 covers 7 bases. Germline trimming cut 4 bases from V and 0 bases from J; bases unmatched to any gene: 13. CDR1 is SGHRS, CDR2 YFSETQ, per germline. This CDR3 contains 17 residues. In nucleotides, the CDR3 is TGCGCCAGCAGCCAGACAGTTTCGACAGGGAGCTCCTACGAGCAGTACTTC. Amino acid sequence: CASSQTVSTGSSYEQYF.

This sequence joins TRBV29-1 and TRBJ2-6, with 7 bases identical to TRBD1. With 6 bases clipped from V and 0 bases from J, the junction kept 8 bases outside the gene matches. CDR1 is SQVTM, CDR2 ANQGSEA, per germline. The CDR3 has 16 residues. The CDR3 is CSVARTGNSGANVLTF. CDR3 DNA: TGCAGCGTCGCTCGGACAGGCAACTCTGGGGCCAACGTCCTGACTTTC. Looking up the rest from reference TRBV29-1 and TRBJ2-6 gives the full variable domain: SAVISQKPSRDICQRGTSLTIQCQVDSQVTMMFWYRQQPGQSLTLIATANQGSEATYESGFVIDKFPISRPNLTFSTLTVSNMSPEDSSIYLCSVARTGNSGANVLTFGAGSRLTVL.

This sequence joins TRBV7-7 and TRBJ2-1; tentatively, D is TRBD2 (5 bases). This CDR3 has 15 amino acids. Germline CDR1 SSHAT, CDR2 FNYEAQ (reference sequence). V was trimmed by 6 bases and J by 0 bases, leaving 12 bases between them. The CDR3 DNA follows: TGTGCCAGCAGTCTCGGGGTAAGCTCCTACAATGAGCAGTTCTTC. Amino acid sequence: CASSLGVSSYNEQFF.

This chain uses TRBV7-9 with TRBJ1-2, with 10 bases lining up with TRBD1. V dropped 5 bases and J dropped 8; count of bases not matched to a gene: 14. The CDR3 runs to 16 residues. CDR1 and CDR2 from the germline V gene are SEHNR and FQNEAQ (reference sequence). The CDR3 protein is CASSRRGQGPLEGYTF. CDR3 in DNA: TGTGCCAGCAGCCGAAGGGGACAGGGGCCCCTAGAAGGCTACACCTTC.

This clone appeared a single time. This chain connects TRBV5-1 to TRBJ2-2; the D is unclear. Germline assignment: CDR1 SGHRS and CDR2 YFSETQ. The CDR3 has 13 residues. V was trimmed by 5 bases and J by 3 bases, leaving 8 bases between them. As DNA, the CDR3 is TGCGCCAGCAGTTACGAGGACACCGGGGAGCTGTTTTTT. Its protein product is CASSYEDTGELFF.

This chain links TRBV30 with TRBJ1-4; D gene uncertain. CDR3 length: 15 residues. V lost 1 base and J lost 0, with 9 bases in between. CDR1 is GTSNPN, CDR2 SVGIG, per germline (reference sequence). CDR3 amino acids: CAWSDEISTNEKLFF. The CDR3 DNA reads TGTGCCTGGAGTGATGAGATTTCAACTAATGAAAAACTGTTTTTT.

A single count supports this clone. The chain couples TRBV5-1 to TRBJ1-4; 8 bases agree with TRBD1. The CDR3 sequence is 14 residues long. Per germline, CDR1 SGHRS and CDR2 YFSETQ. J was trimmed by 9 bases and V by 4 bases; bases with no gene match: 8. The CDR3 DNA follows: TGCGCCAGCAGCCCCGGGCCAGGGGGCAAAAAACTGTTTTTT. Amino acids: CASSPGPGGKKLFF.

The chain joins TRBV7-2 to TRBJ2-3; no reliable D call. Germline-derived CDR1 and CDR2 are SGHTA and FQGNSA. V lost 5 bases to trimming and J lost 2 bases, with 11 bases between them. The CDR3 sequence is 14 residues long. Here the CDR3 DNA reads TGTGCCAGCAGCATCTACAGTCACACAGATACGCAGTATTTT. Translation: CASSIYSHTDTQYF.

The chain combines TRBV11-2 with TRBJ2-7, with D perhaps matching TRBD1 (5 bases). This CDR3 region has 12 residues. The V end was cut by 6 bases, the J end by 3 bases, with 9 bases between. Germline V gene sequence: CDR1 SGHAT, CDR2 FQNNGV. In DNA, the CDR3 is TGTGCCAGCAGGTCCGACAGCTACGAGCAGTACTTC. Encoded protein: CASRSDSYEQYF. Full variable domain (rest looked up from reference TRBV11-2 and TRBJ2-7): EAGVAQSPRYKIIEKRQSVAFWCNPISGHATLYWYQQILGQGPKLLIQFQNNGVVDDSQLPKDRFSAERLKGVDSTLKIQPAKLEDSAVYLCASRSDSYEQYFGPGTRLTVT.

The V gene is TRBV6-5, the J gene TRBJ1-2; no reliable D call. The CDR3 totals 12 residues. The germline CDR1 and CDR2 sequences are MNHEY and SVGAGI. V was trimmed by 0 bases and J by 5 bases, leaving 4 bases between them. The CDR3 DNA reads as TGTGCCAGCAGTTACTCCGGGTATGGCTACACCTTC. Encoded protein: CASSYSGYGYTF.

This sequence joins TRBV30 and TRBJ2-2; weak D call: TRBD1 (5 bases). Germline V lookup: CDR1 GTSNPN, CDR2 SVGIG (reference sequence). Trimming left V 5 bases short and J 2 bases short, with 12 bases between. The CDR3 is 14 amino acids. The chain's CDR3 is CAWGAGINTGELFF. The CDR3 DNA follows: TGTGCCTGGGGGGCTGGCATTAACACCGGGGAGCTGTTTTTT.

V gene TRBV11-2 combines with J gene TRBJ2-1; 10 nucleotides align to TRBD1. This CDR3 contains 17 residues. Germline CDR1 reads SGHAT; CDR2 reads FQNNGV. The J segment lost 4 bases and the V segment lost 0 bases, leaving 6 bases of the junction unmatched. The CDR3 DNA follows: TGTGCCAGCAGCTTAGAGGGACAGGGGCCTCCATACAATGAGCAGTTCTTC. As protein: CASSLEGQGPPYNEQFF.

The rearrangement uses TRBV5-1 and TRBJ2-7; TRBD2 might be the D (6 bases). The CDR3 has 13 residues. V gave up 4 bases and J gave up 5 bases, with 13 bases separating them. Germline loops: CDR1 SGHRS, CDR2 YFSETQ. Written as DNA, the CDR3 is TGCGCCAGCAGCCGGGGGAGTCCCGACGAGCAGTACTTC. Amino acids: CASSRGSPDEQYF.